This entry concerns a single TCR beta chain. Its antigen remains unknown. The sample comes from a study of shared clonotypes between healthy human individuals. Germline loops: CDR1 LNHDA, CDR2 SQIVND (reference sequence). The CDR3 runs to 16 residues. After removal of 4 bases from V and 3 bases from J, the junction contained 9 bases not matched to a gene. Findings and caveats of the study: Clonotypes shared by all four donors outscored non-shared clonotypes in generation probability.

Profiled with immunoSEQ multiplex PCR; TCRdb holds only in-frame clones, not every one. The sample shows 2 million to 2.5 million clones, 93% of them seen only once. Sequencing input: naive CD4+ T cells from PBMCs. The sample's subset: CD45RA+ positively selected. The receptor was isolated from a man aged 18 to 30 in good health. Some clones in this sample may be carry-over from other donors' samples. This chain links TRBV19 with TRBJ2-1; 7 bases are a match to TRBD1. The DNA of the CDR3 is TGTGCCAGTAGTACCTCCGGGACAGCTTACTACAATGAGCAGTTCTTC. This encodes CASSTSGTAYYNEQFF.